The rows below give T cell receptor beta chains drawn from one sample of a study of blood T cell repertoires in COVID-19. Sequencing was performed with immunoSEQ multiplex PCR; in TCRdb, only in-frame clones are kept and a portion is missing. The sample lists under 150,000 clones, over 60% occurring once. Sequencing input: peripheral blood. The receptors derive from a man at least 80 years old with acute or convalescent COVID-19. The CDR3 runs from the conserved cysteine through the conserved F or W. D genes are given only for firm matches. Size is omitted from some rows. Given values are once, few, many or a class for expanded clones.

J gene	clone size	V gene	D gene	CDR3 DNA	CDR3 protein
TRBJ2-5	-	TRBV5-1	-	TGCGCCAGCAGCTTGAACGGGGTGGAGACCCAGTACTTC	CASSLNGVETQYF
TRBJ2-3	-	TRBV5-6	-	TGTGCCAGCAGCTTGAAGGGGGAAGATACGCAGTATTTT	CASSLKGEDTQYF
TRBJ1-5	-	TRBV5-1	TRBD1	TGCGCCAGCAGCCCACAGGGGCGCAATCAGCCCCAGCATTTT	CASSPQGRNQPQHF
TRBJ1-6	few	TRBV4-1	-	TGCGCCAGCAGCCAAGATTCCGATAATTCACCCCTCCACTTT	CASSQDSDNSPLHF
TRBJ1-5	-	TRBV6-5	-	TGTGCCAGCCGGGTAACCCTTAATCAGCCCCAGCATTTT	CASRVTLNQPQHF
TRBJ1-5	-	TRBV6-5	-	TGTGCCAGCAGTTACTCGGGAGGCGCGGCGGAACCCCAGCATTTT	CASSYSGGAAEPQHF
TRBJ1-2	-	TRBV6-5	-	TGTGCCGCTCAACAGGGAGTTAACTATGGCTACACCTTC	CAAQQGVNYGYTF
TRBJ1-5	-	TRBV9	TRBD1	TGTGCCAGCAGCTCCGACAGGGTTGATCAGCCCCAGCATTTT	CASSSDRVDQPQHF
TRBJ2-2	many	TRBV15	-	TGTGCCACCAGCAGAGAGTTCGGGACACCAAGCACCCGCGGGGAGCTGTTTTTT	CATSREFGTPSTRGELFF
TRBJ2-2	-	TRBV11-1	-	TGTGCCAGCAGTCGAGGGGGGGCCCCGAACACCGGGGAGCTGTTTTTT	CASSRGGAPNTGELFF
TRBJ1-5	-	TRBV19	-	TGTGCCAGTATTCATGGGCGGGCAGCCAACAATCAGCCCCAGCATTTT	CASIHGRAANNQPQHF
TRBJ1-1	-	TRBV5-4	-	TGTGCCAGCAGCTTGGGCGGGAACACTGAAGCTTTCTTT	CASSLGGNTEAFF
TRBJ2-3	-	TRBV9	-	TGTGCCAGCAGCCCTCACAGGGGGGGGTCTAGTCGGTCTAGCACAGATACGCAGTATTTT	CASSPHRGGSSRSSTDTQYF
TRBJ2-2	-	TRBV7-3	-	TGTGCCAGCAGCTTTTCTGGGGGCTGGAACACCGGGGAGCTGTTTTTT	CASSFSGGWNTGELFF
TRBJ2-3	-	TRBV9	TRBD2	TGTGCCAGCAGCGTGACTAGCGGGGGGTTGACAGGCACAGATACGCAGTATTTT	CASSVTSGGLTGTDTQYF
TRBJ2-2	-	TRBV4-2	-	TGTGCCAGCAGCCAAGTTTACGGGGATGACACCGGGGAGCTGTTTTTT	CASSQVYGDDTGELFF
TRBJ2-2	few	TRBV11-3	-	TGTGCCAGCAGGTTCCAGGGGTCCGGGGAGCTGTTTTTT	CASRFQGSGELFF
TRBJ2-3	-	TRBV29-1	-	TGCAGCGTTGACCCCCTCCGGGATACGCAGTATTTT	CSVDPLRDTQYF
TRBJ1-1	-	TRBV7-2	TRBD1	TGTGCCAGCAGCGTGGACAGGGCGGCTGAAGCTTTCTTT	CASSVDRAAEAFF
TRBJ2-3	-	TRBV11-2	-	TGTGCCAGCAGCTTAGCGGGAATTTACACAGATACGCAGTATTTT	CASSLAGIYTDTQYF
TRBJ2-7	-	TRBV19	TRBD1	TGTGCCAGTAGTTCGTCCAGATCCGGGACAGTCTCCTACGAGCAGTACTTC	CASSSSRSGTVSYEQYF
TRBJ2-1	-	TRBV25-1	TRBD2	TGTGCCAGCAGTGACCCGGGACTAGCGGGGGAGAATGAGCAGTTCTTC	CASSDPGLAGENEQFF
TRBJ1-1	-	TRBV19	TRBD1	TGTGCCAGTAAACCGGGACAGATGGTTGGTAACACTGAAGCTTTCTTT	CASKPGQMVGNTEAFF
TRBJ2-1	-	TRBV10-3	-	TGTGCCATCAGTCGGACAGATTACAATGAGCAGTTCTTC	CAISRTDYNEQFF
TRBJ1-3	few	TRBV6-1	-	TGTGCCAGCAGTGAAGGCAGGCCCATCTCTGGAAACACCATATATTTT	CASSEGRPISGNTIYF
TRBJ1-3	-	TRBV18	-	TGTGCCAGCTCACCCGCTAGCGCGGAACTTTCTGGAAACACCATATATTTT	CASSPASAELSGNTIYF
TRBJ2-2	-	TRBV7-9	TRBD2	TGTGCCAGCAGCTTTTTAAGCGGGGCCGGGGAGCTGTTTTTT	CASSFLSGAGELFF
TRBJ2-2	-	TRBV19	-	TGTGCCAGTAGTATGACTTTAAACACCGGGGAGCTGTTTTTT	CASSMTLNTGELFF
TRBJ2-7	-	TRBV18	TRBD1	TGTGCCAGCGCTCAAGCCGGGACAGCCTCCTACGAGCAGTACTTC	CASAQAGTASYEQYF
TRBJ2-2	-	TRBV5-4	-	TGTGCCAGCACCCGAGGAGTGGCCGGGGAGCTGTTTTTT	CASTRGVAGELFF
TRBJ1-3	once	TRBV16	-	TGTGCCAGCAGCCAAGCAGGGCGGAGAAACACCATATATTTT	CASSQAGRRNTIYF
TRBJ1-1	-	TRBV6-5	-	TGTGCCAGCAGTTTCGCGACAGATAACACTGAAGCTTTCTTT	CASSFATDNTEAFF
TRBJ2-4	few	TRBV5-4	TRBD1	TGTGCCAGCAGCTTGGGACAGGGCTCAAACATTCAGTACTTC	CASSLGQGSNIQYF
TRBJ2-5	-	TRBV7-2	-	TGTGCCAGCAGCTTTGGGAGACAAGAGACCCAGTACTTC	CASSFGRQETQYF
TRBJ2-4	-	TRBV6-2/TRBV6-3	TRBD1	TGTGCCAGCAGTAAGACAGGGACAGGAAACATTCAGTACTTC	CASSKTGTGNIQYF
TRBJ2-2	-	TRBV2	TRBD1	TGTGCCAGCAGTGTGGGACAGGGGGTTGGGACCGGGGAGCTGTTTTTT	CASSVGQGVGTGELFF
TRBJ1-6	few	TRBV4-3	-	TGCGCCAGCAGCCAAGGGATCGGGTCACCCCTCCACTTT	CASSQGIGSPLHF
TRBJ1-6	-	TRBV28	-	TGTGCCAGCAGTTCGGATCGGCGGAGTAGCTCCTATAATTCACCCCTCCACTTT	CASSSDRRSSSYNSPLHF
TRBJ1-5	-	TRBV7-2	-	TGTGCCAGCAGCTTAGCGGACAGCCTCAATCAGCCCCAGCATTTT	CASSLADSLNQPQHF
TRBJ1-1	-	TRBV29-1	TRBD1	TGCAGCGTTGAAAACCAGGGGGCGCCCACTGAAGCTTTCTTT	CSVENQGAPTEAFF
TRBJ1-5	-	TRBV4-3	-	TGCGCCAGCAGCCAAGACAGTCATAGCAATCAGCCCCAGCATTTT	CASSQDSHSNQPQHF
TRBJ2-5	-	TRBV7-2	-	TGTGCCAGCAGCTCACCAGGGGCCCAAGAGACCCAGTACTTC	CASSSPGAQETQYF
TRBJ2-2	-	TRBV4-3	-	TGCGCCAGCAGCCATGGAATAGGTCCCGGCCCTCAGAGGACCGGGGAGCTGTTTTTT	CASSHGIGPGPQRTGELFF
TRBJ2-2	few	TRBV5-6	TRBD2	TGTGCCAGCAGCTTGGGACTAGCGAGCACCGGGGAGCTGTTTTTT	CASSLGLASTGELFF
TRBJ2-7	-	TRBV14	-	TGTGCCAGCAGCCAGATCACGTACCAGACAGGTTCCTACGAGCAGTACTTC	CASSQITYQTGSYEQYF
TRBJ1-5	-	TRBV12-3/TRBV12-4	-	TGTGCCAGCAGTACAGGGTACAATCAGCCCCAGCATTTT	CASSTGYNQPQHF
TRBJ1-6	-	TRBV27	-	TGTGCCAGCAGTCCGACACTTAACGGCTATAATTCACCCCTCCACTTT	CASSPTLNGYNSPLHF
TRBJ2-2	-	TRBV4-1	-	TGCGCCAGCAGCCGGGAGCCAGGGGTCCCCGGGGAGCTGTTTTTT	CASSREPGVPGELFF
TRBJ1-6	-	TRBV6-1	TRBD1	TGTGCCAGCAGAGAAGGACAGGGGTTTTCACCCCTCCACTTT	CASREGQGFSPLHF